This TCR beta chain was profiled in a study of cytotoxic CD8 clonotypes in ibrutinib-treated CLL. Method: immunoSEQ multiplex PCR; TCRdb's copy keeps in-frame clones and lacks some. The sample records over 70,000 clones, just over 85% being singletons. This clone was seen a single time. The sample was PBMCs, taken before ibrutinib treatment. The origin of this receptor is a human donor with chronic lymphocytic leukemia.

The CDR3 DNA reads as TGCGCCAGCAGCCAAGGGGACGTAGGTGGCTACACCTTC. It yields the protein CASSQGDVGGYTF. The chain joins TRBV4-3 to TRBJ1-2; weak D call: TRBD1 (5 bases). The CDR3 has 13 amino acids. Trimming took off 1 base at V and 7 bases at J, with 10 bases between the two ends. The germline gives CDR1 LGHNA, CDR2 YSLEER.